The rows below give T cell receptor beta chains drawn from one sample of a study of T-cell reconstitution after alpha-beta-depleted transplantation in children. MiXCR was run by TCRdb on the PCR reads, yielding one entry per CDR3 protein. The repertoire holds some 260,000 distinct CDR3 sequences, 20% to 30% seen once, with 4% to 6% in the top ten. Specimen: PBMCs, mostly from graft donor cells, collected 360 days after TCRalphabeta/CD19-depleted stem cell transplant. These receptor sequences come from a female patient aged 2-10 years who had a stem cell transplant for congenital amegakaryocytic thrombocytopenia, so the T cells may come from the graft donor. Each CDR3 is given with its conserved first and last residue. D genes are given only for firm matches. Rows may omit the clone size; those that give it use once, few, many or a size class.

v_gene	abundance	d_gene	j_gene	CDR3aa	CDR3nt
TRBV7-9	many	NA	TRBJ2-1	CASSFSARTAPYNEQFF	TGTGCCAGCAGCTTCTCCGCGCGGACAGCGCCCTACAATGAGCAGTTCTTC
TRBV11-2	many	TRBD2	TRBJ2-3	CASSLTSGGTGDPDTQYF	TGTGCCAGCAGCCTTACTAGCGGGGGGACAGGGGACCCAGATACGCAGTATTTT
TRBV11-2	NA	NA	TRBJ2-1	CASSLGSGGQFF	TGTGCCAGCAGCTTAGGAAGCGGTGGGCAGTTCTTC
TRBV4-3	few	NA	TRBJ1-2	CASSQDNDRYLYGYTF	TGCGCCAGCAGCCAAGATAACGACAGGTACCTCTATGGCTACACCTTC
TRBV7-8	NA	TRBD2	TRBJ2-1	CASYNGRASYNEQFF	TGTGCCAGCTACAACGGGAGGGCCTCCTACAATGAGCAGTTCTTC
TRBV20-1	NA	NA	TRBJ2-1	CSAAGGRGSYNEQFF	TGCAGTGCGGCTGGGGGCCGGGGCTCCTACAATGAGCAGTTCTTC
TRBV12-3/TRBV12-4	NA	NA	TRBJ2-1	CASSPRPPDSPYNEQFF	TGTGCCAGCAGCCCCAGACCCCCGGACAGTCCCTACAATGAGCAGTTCTTC
TRBV4-2	NA	TRBD1	TRBJ1-5	CASSQEPGTGGQPQHF	TGTGCCAGCAGCCAAGAACCCGGGACAGGGGGTCAGCCCCAGCATTTT
TRBV7-9	few	TRBD1	TRBJ2-1	CASSSGTGDNEQFF	TGTGCCAGCAGTTCCGGGACAGGGGACAATGAGCAGTTCTTC
TRBV7-9	NA	NA	TRBJ2-7	CASSLAASDGEQYF	TGTGCCAGCAGCTTAGCGGCTAGCGATGGGGAGCAGTACTTC
TRBV6-5	few	NA	TRBJ2-5	CASSYGREETQYF	TGTGCCAGCAGTTACGGCAGGGAAGAGACCCAGTACTTC
TRBV7-4	few	NA	TRBJ2-7	CASSFWTARGPYEQYF	TGTGCCAGCAGCTTCTGGACAGCTAGGGGCCCCTACGAGCAGTACTTC
TRBV6-2/TRBV6-3	NA	NA	TRBJ1-2	CASRSDPPPSGYTF	TGTGCCAGCAGGTCCGACCCACCGCCCTCTGGCTACACCTTC
TRBV12-3/TRBV12-4	many	NA	TRBJ1-5	CAVGHSNQPQHF	TGTGCCGTTGGCCATAGCAATCAGCCCCAGCATTTT
TRBV2	NA	NA	TRBJ1-6	CAVAPRENSPLHF	TGTGCCGTAGCGCCCAGGGAAAATTCACCCCTCCACTTT
TRBV5-1	NA	TRBD1	TRBJ2-2	CASSWDRSFAGELFF	TGCGCCAGCAGCTGGGACAGGAGTTTTGCCGGGGAGCTGTTTTTT
TRBV10-3	NA	TRBD2	TRBJ2-1	CATLLAGNYNEQFF	TGTGCCACCTTACTAGCGGGAAACTACAATGAGCAGTTCTTC
TRBV10-3	NA	NA	TRBJ1-5	CAISDALVRALPYSNQPQHF	TGTGCCATCAGTGATGCTCTTGTCAGGGCCCTCCCTTATAGCAATCAGCCCCAGCATTTT